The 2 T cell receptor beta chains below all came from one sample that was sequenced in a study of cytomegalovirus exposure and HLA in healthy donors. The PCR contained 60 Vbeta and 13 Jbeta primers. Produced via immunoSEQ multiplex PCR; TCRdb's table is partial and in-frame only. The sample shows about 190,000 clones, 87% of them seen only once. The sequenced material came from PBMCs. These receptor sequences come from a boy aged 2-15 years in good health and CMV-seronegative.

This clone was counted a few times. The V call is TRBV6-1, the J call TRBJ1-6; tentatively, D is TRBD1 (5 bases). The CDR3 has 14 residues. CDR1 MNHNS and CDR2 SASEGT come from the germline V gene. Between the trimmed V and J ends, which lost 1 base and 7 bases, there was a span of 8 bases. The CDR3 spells CASSEETENSPLHF. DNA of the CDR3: TGTGCCAGCAGTGAAGAGACAGAAAATTCACCCCTCCACTTT.

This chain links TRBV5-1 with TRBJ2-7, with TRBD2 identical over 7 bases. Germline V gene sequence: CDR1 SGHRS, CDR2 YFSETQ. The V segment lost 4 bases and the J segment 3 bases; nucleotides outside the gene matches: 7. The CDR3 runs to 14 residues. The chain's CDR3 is CASSARSGGYEQYF. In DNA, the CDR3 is TGCGCCAGCAGCGCCCGGTCGGGGGGCTACGAGCAGTACTTC.